This T cell receptor (beta chain) derives from a study of PD-1 blockade in classical Hodgkin lymphoma. Study at large: With a 2-week interval, patients received intravenous nivolumab at 3 mg/kg.

Points from the study as a whole: Similar baseline diversity was found in complete responders and newly diagnosed patients.

The time point denotes: cycle 4 day 1 (C4D1), after more than five weeks of nivolumab. Following autologous stem cell transplantation, relapse occurred in every patient, and exposure to brentuximab vedotin varied. Turning to this clone: No antigen is known for it.

Repertoires were generated with immunoSEQ multiplex PCR, while TCRdb's copy carries only in-frame clones and drops some. Here the sample spans some 100,000 clones, about 93% being singletons. The germline V gene has CDR1 WSHSY and CDR2 SAAADI. The CDR3 has 15 residues. Trimming took off 6 bases at V and 4 bases at J, with 16 bases between the two ends. The receptor was derived from a human donor with classical Hodgkin lymphoma. Sequences were derived from peripheral blood mononuclear cells (PBMCs), sampled before the fourth cycle of nivolumab. The chain carries TRBV10-2 and TRBJ2-1, with D perhaps assigned TRBD1 or TRBD2 (7 bases each). As DNA, the CDR3 is TGCGCCAGCAGGAGGGAGGGGGCAGGGTACAATGAGCAGTTCTTC. Amino acid sequence: CASRREGAGYNEQFF.